This T cell receptor (beta chain) was observed in a study of T cell responses to AZD1222 COVID-19 vaccine. The table came from immunoSEQ multiplex PCR; TCRdb's copy has only in-frame clones and leaves some out. The sample holds 70,000 to 90,000 clones; 89% are singletons and the top ten take around 2%. Notes on the study in general: Only a handful of individuals given AZD1222 were seropositive at baseline. The study sampled repertoires only after the peak T cell response. Following two doses of AZD1222, Spike-specific TCR breadth and depth rose. Mostly white British, mostly female donors; authors suggested clonal diversity may be underestimated.

In regard to this clone: The antigen is unknown.

V lost 4 bases, J lost 4 bases, and 11 bases lay in between. This CDR3 has 15 residues. CDR1 is LGHDT and CDR2 is YNNKEL in the germline V gene (reference sequence). This sample comprised peripheral blood, obtained on day 0 of AZD1222 vaccination. The receptor comes from an adult in good health. The chain is built from TRBV3-1 (or the pseudogene TRBV3-2) and TRBJ2-6; D might be TRBD1 or TRBD2, each matching 5 bases. For the CDR3, the DNA is TGTGCCAGCAGCCCGCTTGGGGGAGGGGCCAACGTCCTGACTTTC. It translates to CASSPLGGGANVLTF.